This T cell receptor (beta chain) was captured by sequencing in a study of PD-L1 blockade in urothelial cancer. All patients handed over anywhere from 1 to 8 samples, pretreatment and on-treatment. CDR3 length: 13 residues. Germline CDR1 and CDR2: SGHDT and YYEEEE. The J segment lost 4 bases and the V segment lost 2 bases, leaving 1 base of the junction unmatched. Study results and limitations: Durable-benefit cases showed more tumor-associated blood clone expansion at 3 weeks.

Synthetic TCR analog templates were added to each PCR reaction. Profiled with immunoSEQ multiplex PCR; TCRdb holds only in-frame clones, not every one. Of about 57,000 clones listed, just over 85% are singletons. Turning to this clone: Its antigen is unidentified.

The sequenced sample was PBMCs, obtained around atezolizumab (anti-PD-L1) treatment. The origin of this receptor is a man aged 45-60 years with urothelial cancer. The V and J genes are TRBV5-6 and TRBJ1-2, with 8 bases aligning to TRBD1. This CDR3 reads CASSFDRGYGYTF. The CDR3 bases are TGTGCCAGCAGCTTCGACAGGGGCTATGGCTACACCTTC. The whole variable domain, filled in from reference TRBV5-6 and TRBJ1-2, reads DAGVTQSPTHLIKTRGQQVTLRCSPKSGHDTVSWYQQALGQGPQFIFQYYEEEERQRGNFPDRFSGHQFPNYSSELNVNALLLGDSALYLCASSFDRGYGYTFGSGTRLTVV.